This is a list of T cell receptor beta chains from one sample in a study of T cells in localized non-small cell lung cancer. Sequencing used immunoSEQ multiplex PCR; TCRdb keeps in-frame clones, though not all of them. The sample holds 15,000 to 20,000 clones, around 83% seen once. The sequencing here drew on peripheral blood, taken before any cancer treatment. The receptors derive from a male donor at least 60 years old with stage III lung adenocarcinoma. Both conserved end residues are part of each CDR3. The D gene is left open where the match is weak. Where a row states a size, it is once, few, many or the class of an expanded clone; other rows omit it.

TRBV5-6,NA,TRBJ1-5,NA,CASSSRFDQPQHF,TGTGCCAGCAGCTCACGATTTGATCAGCCCCAGCATTTT
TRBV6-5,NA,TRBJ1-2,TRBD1,CASSGGRGYGYTF,TGTGCCAGCAGTGGGGGCAGGGGGTATGGCTACACCTTC
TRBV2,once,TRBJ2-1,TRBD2,CASRATSGGTFGRNEQFF,TGTGCCAGCAGGGCCACTAGCGGGGGGACCTTCGGGAGAAATGAGCAGTTCTTC
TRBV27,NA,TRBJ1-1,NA,CASSNLFRDGSPFF,TGTGCCAGCAGTAATCTCTTTAGGGACGGCTCACCTTTCTTT
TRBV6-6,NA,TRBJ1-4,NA,CASSLSGDYNEKLFF,TGTGCCAGCAGTCTGTCCGGAGACTATAATGAAAAACTGTTTTTT
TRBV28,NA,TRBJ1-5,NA,CASSLPENSNQPQHF,TGTGCCAGCAGTTTACCCGAGAATAGCAATCAGCCCCAGCATTTT
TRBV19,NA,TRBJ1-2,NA,CASSIRWEARYGYTF,TGTGCCAGTAGTATCAGGTGGGAGGCCCGTTATGGCTACACCTTC
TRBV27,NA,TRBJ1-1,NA,CASSLIGSMNTEAFF,TGTGCCAGCAGTTTAATCGGGTCCATGAACACTGAAGCTTTCTTT
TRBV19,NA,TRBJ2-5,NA,CASSGRRETQYF,TGTGCCAGTAGTGGGAGGAGGGAGACCCAGTACTTC
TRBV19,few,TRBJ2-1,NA,CASRPAGFSSYNEQFF,TGTGCCAGTAGACCGGCGGGGTTTAGCTCCTACAATGAGCAGTTCTTC
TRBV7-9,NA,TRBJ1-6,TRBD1,CASSRDRTGYNSPLHF,TGTGCCAGCAGCCGGGACAGAACGGGATATAATTCACCCCTCCACTTT
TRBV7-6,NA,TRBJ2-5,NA,CASSLGDARGGETQYF,TGTGCCAGCAGCTTAGGGGACGCGAGGGGTGGGGAGACCCAGTACTTC
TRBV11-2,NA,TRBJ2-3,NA,CASSLRRGYADTQYF,TGTGCCAGCAGCTTAAGGCGGGGATATGCAGATACGCAGTATTTT
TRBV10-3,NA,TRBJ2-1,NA,CAISESGGRDEQFF,TGTGCCATCAGTGAATCTGGAGGCCGGGATGAGCAGTTCTTC
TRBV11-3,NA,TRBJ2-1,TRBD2,CASSPGTSGGYNEQFF,TGTGCCAGCAGCCCAGGGACTAGCGGAGGATACAATGAGCAGTTCTTC
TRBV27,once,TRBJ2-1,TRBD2,CASTPILIAGGPNEQFF,TGTGCCAGCACCCCAATCCTTATAGCGGGGGGGCCGAATGAGCAGTTCTTC
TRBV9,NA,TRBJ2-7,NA,CASSSGPGRRGEQYF,TGTGCCAGCAGCTCCGGACCGGGACGTCGTGGCGAGCAGTACTTC
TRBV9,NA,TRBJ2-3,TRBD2,CASSEAGGTISTDTQYF,TGTGCCAGCAGCGAAGCGGGGGGAACGATCAGCACAGATACGCAGTATTTT
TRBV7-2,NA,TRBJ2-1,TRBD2,CASSLDRGGYNEQFF,TGTGCCAGCAGCTTAGATCGCGGGGGGTACAATGAGCAGTTCTTC
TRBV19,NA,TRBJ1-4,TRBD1,CASSIGTGIVTEKLFF,TGTGCCAGTAGTATTGGGACAGGGATTGTGACTGAAAAACTGTTTTTT
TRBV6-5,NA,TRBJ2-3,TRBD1,CASSRTGTYTQYF,TGTGCCAGCAGTCGGACAGGCACGTATACGCAGTATTTT
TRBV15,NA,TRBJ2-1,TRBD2,CATSSLGTEREGHYNEQFF,TGTGCCACCAGCAGTCTCGGTACAGAGCGGGAGGGGCATTACAATGAGCAGTTCTTC
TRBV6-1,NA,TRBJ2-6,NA,CASSIQGSGANVLTF,TGTGCCAGCAGTATACAGGGATCTGGGGCCAACGTCCTGACTTTC
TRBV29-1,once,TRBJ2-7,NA,CSVEIGYVRGEQYF,TGCAGCGTTGAGATAGGGTACGTGAGGGGCGAGCAGTACTTC
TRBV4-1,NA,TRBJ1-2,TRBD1,CASSQGQGASGYTF,TGCGCCAGCAGCCAGGGACAGGGGGCTAGTGGCTACACCTTC
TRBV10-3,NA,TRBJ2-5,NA,CAIGETWGKTQYF,TGTGCCATCGGAGAGACCTGGGGAAAGACCCAGTACTTC
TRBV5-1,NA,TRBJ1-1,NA,CASSPGTVNTEAFF,TGCGCCAGCAGCCCCGGGACCGTGAACACTGAAGCTTTCTTT
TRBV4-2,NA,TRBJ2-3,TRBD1,CASSLQAGTDTSTDTQYF,TGTGCCAGCAGCCTGCAGGCCGGGACAGACACTAGCACAGATACGCAGTATTTT
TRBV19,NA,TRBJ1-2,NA,CASSITLNYGYTF,TGTGCCAGTAGTATAACACTGAACTATGGCTACACCTTC
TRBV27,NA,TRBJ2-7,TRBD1,CASRTRDRGFYEQYF,TGTGCCAGCAGAACCCGGGACAGGGGTTTTTACGAGCAGTACTTC
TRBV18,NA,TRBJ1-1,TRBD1,CASSQSTGGYTEAFF,TGTGCCAGCTCTCAAAGTACAGGGGGCTACACTGAAGCTTTCTTT
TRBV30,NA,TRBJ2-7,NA,CAWSVRQGYDEQYF,TGTGCCTGGAGTGTAAGGCAGGGGTATGACGAGCAGTACTTC
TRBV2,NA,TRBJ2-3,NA,CASSGVSGNTQYF,TGTGCCAGCAGTGGTGTTAGCGGAAATACGCAGTATTTT
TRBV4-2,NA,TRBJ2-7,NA,CASSQDGILALRDSDPYEQYF,TGTGCCAGCAGCCAAGATGGGATCTTAGCTTTGCGGGATTCCGACCCCTACGAGCAGTACTTC
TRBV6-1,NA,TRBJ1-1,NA,CASSFFWGTEAFF,TGTGCCAGCAGTTTTTTCTGGGGAACTGAAGCTTTCTTT
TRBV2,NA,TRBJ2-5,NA,CASSEGWETQYF,TGTGCCAGCAGTGAAGGTTGGGAGACCCAGTACTTC
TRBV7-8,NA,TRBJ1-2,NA,CASTQNGPGYGYTF,TGTGCCAGCACCCAAAATGGCCCAGGGTATGGCTACACCTTC
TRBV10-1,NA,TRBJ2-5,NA,CASSEGGRPQETQYF,TGCGCCAGCAGTGAGGGAGGCAGGCCTCAAGAGACCCAGTACTTC
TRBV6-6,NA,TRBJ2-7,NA,CASSYGASYEQYF,TGTGCCAGCAGTTACGGCGCCTCCTACGAGCAGTACTTC
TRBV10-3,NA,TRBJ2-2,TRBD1,CAISPGQGRTGELFF,TGTGCCATCAGCCCGGGACAGGGGCGGACCGGGGAGCTGTTTTTT
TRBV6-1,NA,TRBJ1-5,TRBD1,CASSGGQGSISNQPQHF,TGTGCCAGCAGTGGAGGACAGGGATCTATAAGCAATCAGCCCCAGCATTTT
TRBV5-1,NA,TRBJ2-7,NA,CASSLVSGYEQYF,TGCGCCAGCAGCTTGGTATCGGGGTACGAGCAGTACTTC